Detailed here is one T cell receptor (beta chain). This sample is drawn from a study of tumor and adjacent non-tumor tissue in lung cancer. Across the whole study: On average, productive TCRbeta reads reached 4 million to 4.5 million per sample.

RNA was extracted from bulk tissue without any cell sorting. Newly diagnosed lung cancer patients had thoracic surgery in China, August–late 2014, without prior chemotherapy. Three rounds of nested PCR, following a modified ARM-PCR protocol, produced the TCRbeta library. MiXCR was run by TCRdb on the multiplex PCR reads, yielding one entry per CDR3 protein. Here the sample spans under 250,000 distinct CDR3 sequences, about 71% being singletons. The germline V gene has CDR1 MDHEN and CDR2 SYDVKM. The length of the CDR3 is 15 residues. The V gene is TRBV28, the J gene TRBJ1-5, with D perhaps matching TRBD1 (6 bases). Sequencing input: lung tumor tissue. The TCR comes from a man in his fifties or sixties with non-small cell lung cancer. CDR3 sequence reads: CTTSRVQGPNQPQHF. CDR3 DNA: TGTACCACCAGCCGCGTCCAGGGGCCTAATCAGCCCCAGCATTTT.